One and the same sample provided the 10 T cell receptor beta chains below, sequenced in a study of blood T cell repertoires in COVID-19. The repertoire was sequenced with immunoSEQ multiplex PCR; TCRdb's copy has only in-frame clones and lacks some. The sample includes about 400,000 clones, nearly 90% of them seen just once. Sequences were obtained from PBMCs or T cells enriched from blood (not recorded which). The receptors were gathered from a woman aged 30 to 39 who had recovered from COVID-19.

As regards this clone: Different DNA sequences within this sample yield the same CDR3. This chain connects TRBV18 to TRBJ2-1; no clear D. Deletions cut 3 bases from V and 1 base from J, with 4 bases between. CDR1 is KGHSH, CDR2 LQKENI, per germline. The length of the CDR3 is 13 residues. CDR3 bases: TGTGCCAGCTCACCCCCATCCTACAATGAGCAGTTCTTC. This codes for CASSPPSYNEQFF.

The gene calls are TRBV27 and TRBJ2-7; the match to TRBD2 covers 7 bases. The germline CDR1 and CDR2 sequences are MNHEY and SMNVEV (reference sequence). V lost 4 bases and J lost 6; bases outside the gene matches: 6. The CDR3 contains 13 residues. This chain's CDR3 is CASSSAGVGEQYF. The CDR3 DNA follows: TGTGCCAGCAGTTCCGCGGGAGTTGGCGAGCAGTACTTC.

The genes are TRBV7-9 and TRBJ2-1; TRBD1 matches 7 bases. Per the germline V gene, CDR1 is SEHNR and CDR2 is FQNEAQ (reference sequence). This CDR3 has 14 amino acids. Trimming took 1 base from V and 8 from J; bases not matched to a gene: 5. The CDR3 loop reads CASSLGQGLDEQFF. CDR3 DNA: TGTGCCAGCAGCTTAGGACAGGGATTGGATGAGCAGTTCTTC.

This clone was observed a single time. V and J are TRBV5-5 and TRBJ1-2, with D uncertain. CDR3 size: 12 residues. Germline V lookup: CDR1 SGHKS, CDR2 YYEKEE (reference sequence). Trimming stripped 3 bases from V and 1 base from J, with 4 bases between. The CDR3 coding sequence is TGTGCCAGCAGCTCCGGTAACTATGGCTACACCTTC. Encoded protein: CASSSGNYGYTF.

This chain connects TRBV5-1 to TRBJ1-5, with TRBD1 matching over 7 bases. The J segment lost 6 bases and the V segment lost 4 bases, leaving 7 bases of the junction unmatched. CDR1 is SGHRS, CDR2 YFSETQ, per germline. CDR3 length: 14 amino acids. DNA of the CDR3: TGCGCCAGCAGCCCCTCAGGGGGGCGTCAGCCCCAGCATTTT. Residues: CASSPSGGRQPQHF.

The V call is TRBV2, the J call TRBJ2-7; 7 bases are a match to TRBD1. V lost 6 bases to trimming and J lost 2 bases; unmatched junction nucleotides: 7. The CDR3 extends over 14 amino acids. Germline lookup yields CDR1 SNHLY and CDR2 FYNNEI. The CDR3 coding sequence is TGTGCCAGCAGCCGGTACAGGGGACCCTACGAGCAGTACTTC. It yields the protein CASSRYRGPYEQYF.

This chain links TRBV13 with TRBJ1-2, with a possible D match to TRBD1 (6 bases). The CDR3 is 11 amino acids. Trimming removed 3 bases from V and 8 bases from J, with 7 bases in between. The germline V gene has CDR1 PRHDT and CDR2 FYEKMQ (reference sequence). The chain's CDR3 is CASSFTGGYTF. CDR3 DNA sequence: TGTGCCAGCAGCTTTACAGGGGGCTACACCTTC.

This sequence joins TRBV10-3 and TRBJ1-1; TRBD1 matches at 8 bases. The V gene's germline CDR1 is ENHRY and CDR2 SYGVKD. The length of the CDR3 is 14 residues. V was clipped by 2 bases and J by 6 bases; unmatched bases: 5. The CDR3 bases are TGTGCCATCAGTGAGGGCAGGGGGCGGCCTGAAGCTTTCTTT. It specifies CAISEGRGRPEAFF.

This clone was observed once. V usage is TRBV4-3 and J usage is TRBJ2-1; 10 nucleotides match TRBD2. V shed 0 bases and J 4 bases; nucleotides not matched to a gene: 3. Germline assignment: CDR1 LGHNA and CDR2 YSLEER. The CDR3 spans 16 residues. For the CDR3, the DNA is TGCGCCAGCAGCCAAGACAGCGGGGGGGCTTACAATGAGCAGTTCTTC. This encodes CASSQDSGGAYNEQFF.

This chain links TRBV5-6 with TRBJ1-1, with D unresolved. Germline lookup yields CDR1 SGHDT and CDR2 YYEEEE. Trimming took off 1 base at V and 8 bases at J, with 9 bases between the two ends. This CDR3 is built from 12 residues. CDR3 coding DNA: TGTGCCAGCAGCTTGATGGCGGGGGAAGCTTTCTTT. Translation gives CASSLMAGEAFF.